This T cell receptor (beta chain) originates from a study of OX40 agonist ivuxolimab in advanced cancers. Study in general: Hepatocellular carcinoma, melanoma, renal cell or head and neck cancer affected the dose-escalation patients. Broader study findings: Researchers did not establish what antigens the expanded peripheral T cells target. There were, on average, more expanded clones in CD8+ T cells than in CD4+.

Patients had blood sampled at baseline and again on cycle 4 day 1 and cycle 7 day 1. To note about this clone: The antigen is unknown.

Profiled with immunoSEQ multiplex PCR; TCRdb holds only in-frame clones, not every one. The repertoire consists of 80,000 to 100,000 clones, with around 90% occurring once and the leading ten covering approximately 0.54%. V was trimmed by 3 bases and J by 8 bases, leaving 8 bases between them. The CDR3 loop spans 12 amino acids. Germline V gene sequence: CDR1 LNHDA, CDR2 SQIVND (reference sequence). The clonotype was recovered from an adult with an advanced solid tumor such as melanoma, head and neck, liver or kidney cancer. Sequencing was performed on CD4+ or CD8+ T cells sorted from blood, taken in a trial of the OX40 agonist ivuxolimab. The rearrangement uses TRBV19 and TRBJ2-4; D gene ambiguous. CDR3 loop: CASSILPDIQYF. The DNA of the CDR3 is TGTGCCAGTAGTATTCTTCCGGACATTCAGTACTTC.